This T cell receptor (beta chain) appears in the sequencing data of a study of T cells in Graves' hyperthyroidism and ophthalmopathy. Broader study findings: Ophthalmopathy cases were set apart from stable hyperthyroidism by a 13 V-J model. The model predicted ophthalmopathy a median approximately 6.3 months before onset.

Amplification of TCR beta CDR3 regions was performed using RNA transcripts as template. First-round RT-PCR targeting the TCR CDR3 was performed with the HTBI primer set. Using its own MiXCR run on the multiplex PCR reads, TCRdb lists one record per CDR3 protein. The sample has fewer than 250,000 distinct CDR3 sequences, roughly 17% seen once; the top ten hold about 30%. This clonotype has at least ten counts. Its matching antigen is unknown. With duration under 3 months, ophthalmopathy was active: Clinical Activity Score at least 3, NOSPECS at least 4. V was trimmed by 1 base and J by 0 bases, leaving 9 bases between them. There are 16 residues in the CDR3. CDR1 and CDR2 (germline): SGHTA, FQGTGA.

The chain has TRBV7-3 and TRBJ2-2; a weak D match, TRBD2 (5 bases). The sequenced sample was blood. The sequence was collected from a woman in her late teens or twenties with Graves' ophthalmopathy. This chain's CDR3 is CASSLSVLANTGELFF. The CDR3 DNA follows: TGTGCCAGCAGCTTAAGTGTACTAGCGAACACCGGGGAGCTGTTTTTT.